This T cell receptor beta chain came from a study of blood T cell repertoires in COVID-19. Study summary: COVID-19 samples collected from the United States, Italy and Spain covered acute and convalescent phases. PBMCs, B-cell-depleted T cells, or T cells were the source of the cDNA or gDNA that made up the material.

The CDR3 sequence is 13 residues long. The germline gives CDR1 MNHEY, CDR2 SVGAGI. The V and J ends lost 6 bases and 5 bases respectively, with 11 bases between them. Original processing notes: For nucleated cells, counts were estimated from reference gene primer amplification. Here immunoSEQ multiplex PCR was the method, and the copy in TCRdb shows in-frame clones only, minus some. For V, J and clone size, that table is used; D and trimming come from the DNA. The sample lists more than 75,000 clones, 85% to 90% occurring once. The V call is TRBV6-5, the J call TRBJ1-5; perhaps TRBD1 as D (6 bases). This TCR came from a woman in her seventies with acute or convalescent COVID-19. Sample: peripheral blood. CDR3 sequence reads: CASRIQGDQPQHF. CDR3 DNA sequence: TGTGCCAGCAGGATACAGGGTGATCAGCCCCAGCATTTT.